Here is one T cell receptor beta chain with its context. The CDR3 has 13 amino acids. V lost 7 bases and J 2 bases, leaving 11 bases between the germline ends. Germline V gene lookup returns CDR1 MGHRA and CDR2 YSYEKL. This sample stems from a study of blood T cell repertoires in COVID-19. Study summary: The origin of the acute and convalescent COVID-19 samples was the United States, Italy and Spain. Nucleic acid was either cDNA or gDNA, and it came from T cells, B-cell-depleted T cells, or PBMCs.

Only in-frame clones appear in the TCRdb table, and some are missing; sequencing was by immunoSEQ multiplex PCR. In the table there are about 150,000 clones, 81% of which are singletons. The chain combines TRBV4-1 with TRBJ1-2; D is perhaps TRBD1 (5 bases). This receptor was obtained from a human donor with acute or convalescent COVID-19. The donor label of this sample is uncertain. Sequencing was carried out using peripheral blood. CDR3 in amino acids: CASIYRGNYGYTF. DNA of the CDR3: TGCGCCAGCATCTACCGGGGGAACTATGGCTACACCTTC.